This TCR beta chain was recovered during a study of blood T cell repertoires in COVID-19. Using immunoSEQ multiplex PCR, the repertoire was profiled, and TCRdb retains in-frame clones only, with some absent. In the table there are about 130,000 clones, around four fifths of which are singletons. This CDR3 is 14 amino acids long. Trimming stripped 0 bases from V and 3 bases from J, with 8 bases between. Germline CDR1 and CDR2: SGHNT and YYREEE (reference sequence). The receptor was derived from a man aged 40-49 years with active or convalescent COVID-19. The sample comprised peripheral blood. The rearrangement uses TRBV5-4 and TRBJ2-3; D may be TRBD2 (5 bases). The CDR3 DNA sequence: TGTGCCAGCAGCTTGGGTGCGGGTACAGATACGCAGTATTTT. Translating it yields CASSLGAGTDTQYF.